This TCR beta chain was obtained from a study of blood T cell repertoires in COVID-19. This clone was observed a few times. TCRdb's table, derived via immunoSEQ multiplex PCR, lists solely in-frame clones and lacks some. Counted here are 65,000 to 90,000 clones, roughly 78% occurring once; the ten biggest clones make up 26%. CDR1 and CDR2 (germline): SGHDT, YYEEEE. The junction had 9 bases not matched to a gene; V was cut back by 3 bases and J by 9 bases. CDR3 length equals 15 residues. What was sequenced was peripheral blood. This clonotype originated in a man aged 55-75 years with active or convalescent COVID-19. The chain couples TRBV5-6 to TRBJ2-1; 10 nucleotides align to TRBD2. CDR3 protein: CASSSTSGDFGEQFF. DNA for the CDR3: TGTGCCAGCAGCTCAACTAGCGGGGATTTCGGTGAGCAGTTCTTC.